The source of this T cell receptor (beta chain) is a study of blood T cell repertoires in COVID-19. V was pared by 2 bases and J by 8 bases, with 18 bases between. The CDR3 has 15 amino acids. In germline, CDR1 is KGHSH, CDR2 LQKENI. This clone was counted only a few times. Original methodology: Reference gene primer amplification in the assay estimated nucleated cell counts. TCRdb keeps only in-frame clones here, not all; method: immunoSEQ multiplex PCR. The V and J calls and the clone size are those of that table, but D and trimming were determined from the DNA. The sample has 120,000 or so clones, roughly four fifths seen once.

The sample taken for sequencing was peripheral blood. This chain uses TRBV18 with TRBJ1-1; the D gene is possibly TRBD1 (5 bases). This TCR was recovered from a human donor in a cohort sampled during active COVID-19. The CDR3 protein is CASSPGVTATAEAFF. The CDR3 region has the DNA TGTGCCAGCTCACCAGGGGTGACAGCGACAGCCGAAGCTTTCTTT.